Listed below are T cell receptor beta chains from one sample, sequenced in a study of blood T cell repertoires in COVID-19. The repertoire was sequenced with immunoSEQ multiplex PCR; TCRdb's copy has only in-frame clones and lacks some. The data contain tens of thousands of clones, approximately 78% of them seen just once; the ten biggest clones take up under 30%. Sequenced material: peripheral blood. These receptors came from a human donor in a cohort sampled during active COVID-19. Both conserved end residues are part of each CDR3. The D gene is left open where the match is weak. Clone size is not always given. Where it is, it says once, few, many or a class for expanded clones.

CDR3 protein: CASSPGGSSYNEQFF
CDR3 DNA: TGTGCCAGTAGTCCGGGGGGGAGCTCCTACAATGAGCAGTTCTTC
D gene: TRBD2
V gene: TRBV19
clone size: NA
J gene: TRBJ2-1
CDR3 length: 15

CDR3 protein: CASSLGGREAQYF
CDR3 DNA: TGCGCCAGCAGCTTGGGGGGGCGAGAGGCCCAGTACTTC
D gene: NA
V gene: TRBV5-1
clone size: NA
J gene: TRBJ2-5
CDR3 length: 13

CDR3 protein: CASSKDRGTNTGELFF
CDR3 DNA: TGCGCCAGCAGTAAGGACAGGGGGACGAACACCGGGGAGCTGTTTTTT
D gene: TRBD1
V gene: TRBV10-1
clone size: few
J gene: TRBJ2-2
CDR3 length: 16

CDR3 protein: CASSDVGGEVNEQFF
CDR3 DNA: TGTGCCAGCAGTGACGTAGGAGGCGAAGTCAATGAGCAGTTCTTC
D gene: NA
V gene: TRBV6-4
clone size: NA
J gene: TRBJ2-1
CDR3 length: 15

CDR3 protein: CAIRASLDNEKLFF
CDR3 DNA: TGTGCCATCAGGGCTTCGCTAGATAATGAAAAACTGTTTTTT
D gene: NA
V gene: TRBV10-3
clone size: NA
J gene: TRBJ1-4
CDR3 length: 14

CDR3 protein: CASSRTSGVSYNEQFF
CDR3 DNA: TGTGCCAGCAGTAGGACTAGCGGGGTTTCCTACAATGAGCAGTTCTTC
D gene: TRBD2
V gene: TRBV2
clone size: NA
J gene: TRBJ2-1
CDR3 length: 16

CDR3 protein: CASSVDREAYGYTF
CDR3 DNA: TGTGCCAGTAGTGTTGACAGGGAGGCCTATGGCTACACCTTC
D gene: TRBD1
V gene: TRBV19
clone size: NA
J gene: TRBJ1-2
CDR3 length: 14

CDR3 protein: CASSLGDRESSPLHF
CDR3 DNA: TGCGCCAGCAGCTTGGGGGACAGGGAGAGTTCACCCCTCCACTTT
D gene: TRBD1
V gene: TRBV5-1
clone size: NA
J gene: TRBJ1-6
CDR3 length: 15

CDR3 protein: CVTSDPPGQGARDTQYF
CDR3 DNA: TGTGTCACCAGTGACCCTCCGGGACAGGGGGCGCGGGATACGCAGTATTTT
D gene: TRBD1
V gene: TRBV24-1
clone size: NA
J gene: TRBJ2-3
CDR3 length: 17

CDR3 protein: CASGLGRGGGETQYF
CDR3 DNA: TGTGCTAGTGGTTTGGGACGGGGGGGCGGAGAGACCCAGTACTTC
D gene: TRBD2
V gene: TRBV12-5
clone size: NA
J gene: TRBJ2-5
CDR3 length: 15

CDR3 protein: CASSERGGVENIQYF
CDR3 DNA: TGTGCCAGCAGCGAGAGGGGGGGAGTCGAAAACATTCAGTACTTC
D gene: NA
V gene: TRBV9
clone size: NA
J gene: TRBJ2-4
CDR3 length: 15

CDR3 protein: CASSPGSGGNEQFF
CDR3 DNA: TGTGCCAGCAGCCCTGGGAGCGGGGGCAATGAGCAGTTCTTC
D gene: TRBD2
V gene: TRBV4-2
clone size: NA
J gene: TRBJ2-1
CDR3 length: 14

CDR3 protein: CASSSTVNYGYTF
CDR3 DNA: TGTGCCAGCAGTTCAACGGTTAACTATGGCTACACCTTC
D gene: NA
V gene: TRBV2
clone size: few
J gene: TRBJ1-2
CDR3 length: 13

CDR3 protein: CAIIRGGYTF
CDR3 DNA: TGTGCCATCATCCGGGGTGGCTACACCTTC
D gene: NA
V gene: TRBV7-2
clone size: NA
J gene: TRBJ1-2
CDR3 length: 10

CDR3 protein: CASSETSGGQRNEQFF
CDR3 DNA: TGTGCCAGCAGTGAGACTAGCGGGGGGCAGCGCAATGAGCAGTTCTTC
D gene: TRBD2
V gene: TRBV25-1
clone size: few
J gene: TRBJ2-1
CDR3 length: 16

CDR3 protein: CASNQDRELSPLHF
CDR3 DNA: TGTGCCAGCAACCAAGACAGGGAATTATCACCCCTCCACTTT
D gene: TRBD1
V gene: TRBV6-5
clone size: NA
J gene: TRBJ1-6
CDR3 length: 14

CDR3 protein: CAWGRQGPVGQPQHF
CDR3 DNA: TGTGCCTGGGGGAGACAGGGCCCGGTGGGTCAGCCCCAGCATTTT
D gene: TRBD1
V gene: TRBV30
clone size: NA
J gene: TRBJ1-5
CDR3 length: 15

CDR3 protein: CASSSTGGMTQYF
CDR3 DNA: TGTGCCAGCAGCTCTACGGGGGGGATGACGCAGTATTTT
D gene: TRBD2
V gene: TRBV12-3/TRBV12-4
clone size: few
J gene: TRBJ2-3
CDR3 length: 13

CDR3 protein: CASSLTLTGGNTEAFF
CDR3 DNA: TGCGCCAGCAGCTTGACCCTGACAGGAGGGAACACTGAAGCTTTCTTT
D gene: NA
V gene: TRBV5-1
clone size: NA
J gene: TRBJ1-1
CDR3 length: 16

CDR3 protein: CASSYEGIPTGELFF
CDR3 DNA: TGTGCCAGCAGTTACGAGGGCATACCTACCGGGGAGCTGTTTTTT
D gene: NA
V gene: TRBV6-5
clone size: NA
J gene: TRBJ2-2
CDR3 length: 15

CDR3 protein: CASRTGYGNTIYF
CDR3 DNA: TGTGCCAGCAGAACAGGGTACGGAAACACCATATATTTT
D gene: NA
V gene: TRBV7-3
clone size: NA
J gene: TRBJ1-3
CDR3 length: 13

CDR3 protein: CASSPRIQETQYF
CDR3 DNA: TGTGCCAGCAGCCCGCGGATCCAAGAGACCCAGTACTTC
D gene: NA
V gene: TRBV27
clone size: NA
J gene: TRBJ2-5
CDR3 length: 13

CDR3 protein: CASSQVEAGRTGELFF
CDR3 DNA: TGTGCCAGCAGCCAAGTTGAGGCAGGGAGGACCGGGGAGCTGTTTTTT
D gene: NA
V gene: TRBV14
clone size: few
J gene: TRBJ2-2
CDR3 length: 16

CDR3 protein: CASTLDGGRGPQHF
CDR3 DNA: TGTGCCAGCACCCTCGACGGGGGGCGGGGGCCCCAGCATTTT
D gene: NA
V gene: TRBV6-6
clone size: few
J gene: TRBJ1-5
CDR3 length: 14

CDR3 protein: CASSRTESTGELFF
CDR3 DNA: TGTGCCAGCAGCCGGACAGAGTCCACCGGGGAGCTGTTTTTT
D gene: NA
V gene: TRBV3-1/TRBV3-2
clone size: NA
J gene: TRBJ2-2
CDR3 length: 14

CDR3 protein: CASSLAYPANYGYTF
CDR3 DNA: TGCGCCAGCAGCTTGGCCTACCCCGCTAACTATGGCTACACCTTC
D gene: NA
V gene: TRBV5-1
clone size: NA
J gene: TRBJ1-2
CDR3 length: 15

CDR3 protein: CASVGGLAYNEQFF
CDR3 DNA: TGTGCCAGCGTGGGGGGGCTAGCCTACAATGAGCAGTTCTTC
D gene: NA
V gene: TRBV6-5
clone size: NA
J gene: TRBJ2-1
CDR3 length: 14

CDR3 protein: CASSWDYEQETQYF
CDR3 DNA: TGTGCCAGCAGCTGGGACTATGAACAGGAGACCCAGTACTTC
D gene: TRBD2
V gene: TRBV5-4
clone size: few
J gene: TRBJ2-5
CDR3 length: 14

CDR3 protein: CASSQEDWTEAFF
CDR3 DNA: TGTGCCAGCAGCCAAGAGGATTGGACTGAAGCTTTCTTT
D gene: NA
V gene: TRBV5-4
clone size: NA
J gene: TRBJ1-1
CDR3 length: 13

CDR3 protein: CASSPRQGGEQYF
CDR3 DNA: TGTGCCAGCTCACCCAGACAGGGGGGCGAGCAGTACTTC
D gene: TRBD1
V gene: TRBV18
clone size: NA
J gene: TRBJ2-7
CDR3 length: 13

CDR3 protein: CASSAYLATEAFF
CDR3 DNA: TGTGCCAGCAGTGCTTATCTGGCCACCGAAGCTTTCTTT
D gene: NA
V gene: TRBV25-1
clone size: NA
J gene: TRBJ1-1
CDR3 length: 13

CDR3 protein: CASNVQGEGETQYF
CDR3 DNA: TGTGCCAGCAACGTACAGGGTGAGGGGGAGACCCAGTACTTC
D gene: NA
V gene: TRBV2
clone size: once
J gene: TRBJ2-5
CDR3 length: 14

CDR3 protein: CAWNEGLGNGYTF
CDR3 DNA: TGTGCCTGGAATGAGGGTCTGGGGAATGGCTACACCTTC
D gene: NA
V gene: TRBV30
clone size: few
J gene: TRBJ1-2
CDR3 length: 13

CDR3 protein: CASRQAPNTEAFF
CDR3 DNA: TGTGCCAGTCGACAGGCCCCGAACACTGAAGCTTTCTTT
D gene: NA
V gene: TRBV30
clone size: NA
J gene: TRBJ1-1
CDR3 length: 13

CDR3 protein: CASSLWGGVSYEQYF
CDR3 DNA: TGCGCCAGCAGCTTGTGGGGAGGGGTGTCCTACGAGCAGTACTTC
D gene: TRBD2
V gene: TRBV5-1
clone size: NA
J gene: TRBJ2-7
CDR3 length: 15

CDR3 protein: CASGDRGFTGYTF
CDR3 DNA: TGTGCCAGCGGGGACAGGGGGTTTACTGGCTACACCTTC
D gene: TRBD1
V gene: TRBV5-6
clone size: NA
J gene: TRBJ1-2
CDR3 length: 13

CDR3 protein: CASSSSRGPGVRGETQYF
CDR3 DNA: TGTGCCAGCTCATCATCCCGCGGGCCCGGGGTCCGGGGAGAGACCCAGTACTTC
D gene: NA
V gene: TRBV18
clone size: NA
J gene: TRBJ2-5
CDR3 length: 18

CDR3 protein: CASAGQGRQKLFF
CDR3 DNA: TGTGCCAGTGCGGGACAGGGAAGGCAAAAACTGTTTTTT
D gene: TRBD1
V gene: TRBV5-6
clone size: once
J gene: TRBJ1-4
CDR3 length: 13

CDR3 protein: CAISVQEDSPLHF
CDR3 DNA: TGTGCCATCAGTGTACAGGAAGATTCACCCCTCCACTTT
D gene: NA
V gene: TRBV10-3
clone size: NA
J gene: TRBJ1-6
CDR3 length: 13